What follows is one TCR beta chain and its context. In the original workflow: Reference gene primer amplification in the assay estimated nucleated cell counts. The repertoire was sequenced with immunoSEQ multiplex PCR; TCRdb's copy has only in-frame clones and lacks some. D and trimming come from the DNA, and the V and J calls and clone size come from that table. The data contain 100,000 to 150,000 clones, roughly 83% of them seen just once; the ten biggest clones take up approximately 5%. The source of the sample is a study of blood T cell repertoires in COVID-19. The overall study: COVID-19 samples collected from the United States, Italy and Spain covered acute and convalescent phases. Sources were T cells, B-cell-depleted T cells, or PBMCs; the material itself was cDNA or gDNA.

This CDR3 comprises 15 residues. V trimming: 3 bases; J trimming: 7 bases; junction bases outside the gene matches: 7. Germline lookup yields CDR1 LNHDA and CDR2 SQIVND (reference sequence). The rearrangement links TRBV19 to TRBJ2-1, with 9 bases aligning to TRBD2. The receptor's source is a human donor in a cohort sampled during active COVID-19. Sequencing was carried out using peripheral blood. Here the CDR3 DNA reads TGTGCCAGTAGTATTGTGTCTAGCGGGACAAATGAGCAGTTCTTC. Its protein is CASSIVSSGTNEQFF.